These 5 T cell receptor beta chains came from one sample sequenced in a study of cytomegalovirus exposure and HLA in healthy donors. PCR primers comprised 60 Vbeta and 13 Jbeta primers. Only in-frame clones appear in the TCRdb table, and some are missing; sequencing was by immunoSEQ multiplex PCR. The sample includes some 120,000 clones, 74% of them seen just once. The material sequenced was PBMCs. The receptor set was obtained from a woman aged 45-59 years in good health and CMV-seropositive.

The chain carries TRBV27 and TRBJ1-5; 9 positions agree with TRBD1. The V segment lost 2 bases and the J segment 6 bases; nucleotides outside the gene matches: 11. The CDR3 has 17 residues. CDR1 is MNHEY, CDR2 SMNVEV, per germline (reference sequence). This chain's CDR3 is CASSLLPGQGISQPQHF. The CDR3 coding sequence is TGTGCCAGCAGTTTACTACCGGGACAGGGAATAAGTCAGCCCCAGCATTTT.

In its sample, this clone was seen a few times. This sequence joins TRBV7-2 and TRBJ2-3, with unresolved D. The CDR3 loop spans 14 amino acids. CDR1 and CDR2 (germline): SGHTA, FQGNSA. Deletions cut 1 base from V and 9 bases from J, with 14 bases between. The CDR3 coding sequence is TGTGCCAGCAGCTTAGTGTCCATGGGCCAAACGCAGTATTTT. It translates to CASSLVSMGQTQYF.

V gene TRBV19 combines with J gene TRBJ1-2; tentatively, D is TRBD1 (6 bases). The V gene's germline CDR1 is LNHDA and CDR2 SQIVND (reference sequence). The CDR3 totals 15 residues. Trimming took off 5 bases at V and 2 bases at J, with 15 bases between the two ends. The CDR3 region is CASSLRRTANYGYTF. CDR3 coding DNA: TGTGCCAGTAGTTTGAGGAGGACAGCCAACTATGGCTACACCTTC.

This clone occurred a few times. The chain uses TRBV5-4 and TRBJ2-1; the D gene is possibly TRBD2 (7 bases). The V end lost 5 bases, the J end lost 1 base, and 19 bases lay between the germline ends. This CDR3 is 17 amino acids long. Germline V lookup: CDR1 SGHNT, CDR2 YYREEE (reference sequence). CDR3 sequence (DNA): TGTGCCAGCAGTACCGGAGGGGGGGCAGGTTCCTACAATGAGCAGTTCTTC. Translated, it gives CASSTGGGAGSYNEQFF. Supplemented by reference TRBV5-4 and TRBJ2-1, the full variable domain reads ETGVTQSPTHLIKTRGQQVTLRCSSQSGHNTVSWYQQALGQGPQFIFQYYREEENGRGNFPPRFSGLQFPNYSSELNVNALELDDSALYLCASSTGGGAGSYNEQFFGPGTRLTVL.

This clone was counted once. The CDR3, as DNA: TGTGCCAGCAGCCAAGAAGTCTCCCCAGGGTACCCCTACGAGCAGTACTTC. Protein sequence: CASSQEVSPGYPYEQYF. The chain couples TRBV14 to TRBJ2-7, with D possibly matching TRBD1 (5 bases). V lost 0 bases, J lost 2 bases, and 17 bases lay in between. The CDR3 spans 17 residues. The germline CDR1 and CDR2 sequences are SGHDN and FVKESK.